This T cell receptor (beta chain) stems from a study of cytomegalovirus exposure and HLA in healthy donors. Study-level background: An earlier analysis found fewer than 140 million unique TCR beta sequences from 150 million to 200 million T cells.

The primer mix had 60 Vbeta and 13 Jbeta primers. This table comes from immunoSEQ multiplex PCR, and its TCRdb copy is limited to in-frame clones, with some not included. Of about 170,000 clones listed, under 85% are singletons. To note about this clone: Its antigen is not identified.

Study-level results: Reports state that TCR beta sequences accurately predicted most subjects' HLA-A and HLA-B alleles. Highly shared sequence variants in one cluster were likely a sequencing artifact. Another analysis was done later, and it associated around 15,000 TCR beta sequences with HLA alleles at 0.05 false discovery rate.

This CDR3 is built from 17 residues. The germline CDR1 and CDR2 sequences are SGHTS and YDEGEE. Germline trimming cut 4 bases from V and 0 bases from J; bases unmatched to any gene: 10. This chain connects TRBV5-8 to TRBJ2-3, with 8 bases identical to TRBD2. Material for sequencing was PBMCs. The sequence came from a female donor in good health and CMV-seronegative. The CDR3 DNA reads TGTGCCAGCAGCCCTACCGGGGGGGCCTTGAGCACAGATACGCAGTATTTT. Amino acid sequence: CASSPTGGALSTDTQYF.